Following are 19 T cell receptor beta chains from one sample sequenced in a study of blood T cell repertoires in COVID-19. Profiling relied on immunoSEQ multiplex PCR, and the TCRdb table lists in-frame clones only, not all of them. The data show 130,000 to 150,000 clones, with about 90% seen just once and less than 5% held by the top ten. Sequenced sample: PBMCs or T cells enriched from blood (not recorded which). The source is a woman in her 40s who had been exposed to COVID-19.

This rearrangement joins TRBV4-2 to TRBJ1-1; D is undetermined. Per the germline V gene, CDR1 is LGHNA and CDR2 is YNFKEQ. Trimming cost V 9 bases and J 7 bases, with 12 bases left between them. The CDR3 spans 11 residues. The CDR3 here is CASYTGIEAFF. In DNA, the CDR3 is TGTGCCAGTTATACGGGGATTGAAGCTTTCTTT.

The CDR3 nucleotides read TGTGCCAGCAGCGCCGCCGGGACACAGACCATCTACGAGCAGTACTTC. This encodes CASSAAGTQTIYEQYF. The J gene is TRBJ2-7, the V gene TRBV21-1; the D segment call TRBD1 is taken from the table without a DNA check. TRBV21-1 is a pseudogene. The CDR3 runs to 16 residues.

This chain links TRBV7-2 with TRBJ2-2, with 10 bases that match TRBD2. This CDR3 is built from 16 residues. Germline loops: CDR1 SGHTA, CDR2 FQGNSA. J gave up 6 bases and V 5 bases, and 9 bases lay outside the gene matches. This CDR3 is CASSLKTTSGAGELFF. CDR3 DNA: TGTGCCAGCAGCCTGAAAACAACTAGCGGGGCCGGGGAGCTGTTTTTT.

V and J are TRBV9 and TRBJ2-1; 10 nucleotides agree with TRBD2. The junction had 7 bases not matched to a gene; V was cut back by 7 bases and J by 6 bases. This CDR3 has 14 amino acids. Germline CDR1 reads SGDLS; CDR2 reads YYNGEE. DNA of the CDR3: TGTGCCAGCTCTCGAGCGGGAGGGCTCAATGAGCAGTTCTTC. Protein: CASSRAGGLNEQFF. Full variable domain (missing parts from reference TRBV9 and TRBJ2-1): DSGVTQTPKHLITATGQRVTLRCSPRSGDLSVYWYQQSLDQGLQFLIQYYNGEERAKGNILERFSAQQFPDLHSELNLSSLELGDSALYFCASSRAGGLNEQFFGPGTRLTVL.

The gene calls are TRBV7-9 and TRBJ1-5; D may be TRBD1 (5 bases). Germline loops: CDR1 SEHNR, CDR2 FQNEAQ (reference sequence). V dropped 3 bases and J dropped 3 bases, with 9 bases sitting between them. The CDR3 sequence is 14 residues long. CDR3 in DNA: TGTGCCAGCAGCTTGGGGGGGGACAATCAGCCCCAGCATTTT. Translation: CASSLGGDNQPQHF.

The chain combines TRBV7-8 with TRBJ1-2, with TRBD1 matching 9 bases. This CDR3 has 17 residues. Germline CDR1 reads SGHVS; CDR2 reads FQNEAQ. The junction had 12 bases not matched to a gene; V was cut back by 5 bases and J by 2 bases. The CDR3 region has the DNA TGTGCCAGCAGCCCCCCCGGGGACAGGGTAGGAAACTATGGCTACACCTTC. Protein sequence: CASSPPGDRVGNYGYTF.

J is TRBJ2-3 and V is TRBV6-1, with 8 bases that match TRBD2. V was clipped by 0 bases and J by 1 base; unmatched bases: 12. The CDR3 contains 19 residues. The V gene's germline CDR1 is MNHNS and CDR2 SASEGT. The CDR3 nucleotides are TGTGCCAGCAGTGAAGCGCGCGGGGGGACCTACAGAGGCACAGATACGCAGTATTTT. The encoded protein is CASSEARGGTYRGTDTQYF.

The chain has TRBV18 and TRBJ1-5, with 7 bases that match TRBD1. The CDR3 length is 19 residues. The trim removed 3 bases at V and 3 bases at J, leaving 17 bases unmatched. Germline CDR1 reads KGHSH; CDR2 reads LQKENI. This CDR3 is CASSPDSTGVGRDNQPQHF. The CDR3 bases are TGTGCCAGCTCACCGGATTCAACAGGGGTTGGTCGGGACAATCAGCCCCAGCATTTT.

This clone was seen a few times. The chain links TRBV5-1 to TRBJ2-1; 7 bases align to TRBD2. The CDR3 is 16 amino acids. The ends lost 4 bases at V and 4 bases at J; junction bases unmatched: 11. Germline lookup yields CDR1 SGHRS and CDR2 YFSETQ. Here the CDR3 DNA reads TGCGCCAGCAGCCCTCGTCCAGCGGGGCCTTACAATGAGCAGTTCTTC. Residues: CASSPRPAGPYNEQFF.

This sequence joins TRBV6-5 and TRBJ1-5; D call uncertain. The CDR3 sequence is 14 residues long. Trimming left V 4 bases short and J 7 bases short, with 14 bases between. CDR1 is MNHEY and CDR2 is SVGAGI in the germline V gene. The CDR3 coding sequence is TGTGCCAGCAGTTCCACGGGAAGTAGGCAGCCCCAGCATTTT. Its translation: CASSSTGSRQPQHF.

The rearrangement uses TRBV28 and TRBJ1-1; D is ambiguous. The CDR3 extends over 12 amino acids. V was trimmed by 7 bases and J by 6 bases, leaving 12 bases between them. The germline V gene encodes CDR1 MDHEN and CDR2 SYDVKM. CDR3 nucleotides: TGTGCCAGCATTCGTGAGAGAGCTGAAGCTTTCTTT. Amino acid sequence: CASIRERAEAFF.

This chain uses TRBV9 with TRBJ2-3, with TRBD2 matching over 11 bases. The junction had 8 bases not matched to a gene; V was cut back by 0 bases and J by 5 bases. CDR3 length: 17 residues. The germline V gene has CDR1 SGDLS and CDR2 YYNGEE. For the CDR3, the DNA is TGTGCCAGCAGCGTAGGGATTGGGCTAGCGGGAGGAGATACGCAGTATTTT. It is translated as CASSVGIGLAGGDTQYF.

V gene TRBV10-1 combines with J gene TRBJ2-5, with 11 bases lining up with TRBD2. V shed 3 bases and J 5 bases; nucleotides not matched to a gene: 8. The germline CDR1 and CDR2 sequences are WNHNN and SYGVQD (reference sequence). This CDR3 is 16 amino acids long. The CDR3 DNA sequence: TGCGCCAGCAGTGAAAGTAGCGGGAGGGCCGTTGAGACCCAGTACTTC. It specifies CASSESSGRAVETQYF.

The chain has TRBV20-1 and TRBJ2-5, with D possibly matching TRBD2 (6 bases). The CDR3 has 14 residues. The V and J ends lost 3 bases and 5 bases respectively, with 16 bases between them. Germline CDR1 DFQATT, CDR2 SNEGSKA (reference sequence). The CDR3: CSASGRLVTETQYF. CDR3 DNA: TGCAGTGCTAGTGGGAGACTAGTCACTGAGACCCAGTACTTC.

The chain uses TRBV28 and TRBJ2-3; possibly TRBD2 for D (6 bases). V was clipped by 3 bases and J by 4 bases, with 14 bases between them. The CDR3 is 15 amino acids. Germline CDR1 reads MDHEN; CDR2 reads SYDVKM. The CDR3 protein is CASSLTRIRADTQYF. CDR3 DNA: TGTGCCAGCAGTTTGACTAGGATCCGAGCAGATACGCAGTATTTT.

V gene TRBV9 combines with J gene TRBJ1-6, with D possibly TRBD1 on 6 matching bases. Germline loops: CDR1 SGDLS, CDR2 YYNGEE. The V and J ends lost 4 bases and 5 bases respectively, with 16 bases between them. The CDR3 extends over 16 amino acids. CDR3 sequence (DNA): TGTGCCAGCAGCCCGACCGGGGACAACGATAATTCACCCCTCCACTTT. Translating it yields CASSPTGDNDNSPLHF.

The chain has TRBV6-5 and TRBJ1-6, with a weak D call TRBD1 (5 bases). Trimming removed 6 bases from V and 5 bases from J, with 11 bases in between. Germline CDR1 reads MNHEY; CDR2 reads SVGAGI. The CDR3 contains 14 residues. The CDR3 DNA follows: TGTGCCAGCAGCCTCGACAGAAATAATTCACCCCTCCACTTT. Its protein product is CASSLDRNNSPLHF.

CDR3 in amino acids: CASSLASGLAGGFRAGELFF. CDR3 coding DNA: TGTGCCAGCAGCTTGGCCAGTGGTTTAGCGGGGGGTTTTCGGGCCGGGGAGCTGTTTTTT. J is TRBJ2-2 and V is TRBV5-4; 10 nucleotides agree with TRBD2. The CDR3 consists of 20 residues. V trimming: 0 bases; J trimming: 6 bases; junction bases outside the gene matches: 17. The germline V gene has CDR1 SGHNT and CDR2 YYREEE (reference sequence).

The count of this clone is one. The chain employs TRBV27 and TRBJ1-1, with D unclear. The V end lost 6 bases, the J end lost 2 bases, and 7 bases lay between the germline ends. Germline CDR1 reads MNHEY; CDR2 reads SMNVEV (reference sequence). The CDR3 consists of 12 residues. CDR3 sequence reads: CASSEGNTEAFF. The CDR3 nucleotides read TGTGCCAGCAGCGAGGGAAACACTGAAGCTTTCTTT.